Each of the 17 T cell receptor beta chains below was sequenced from the same sample in a study of blood T cell repertoires in COVID-19. Using immunoSEQ multiplex PCR, the repertoire was profiled, and TCRdb retains in-frame clones only, with some absent. The table has about 270,000 clones, 80% to 90% seen once. The sample taken for sequencing was peripheral blood. These receptor sequences come from a woman in her thirties with COVID-19, enrolled during active disease.

The genes are TRBV29-1 and TRBJ2-5; 13 positions agree with TRBD2. Germline trimming cut 6 bases from V and 4 bases from J; bases unmatched to any gene: 11. CDR1 and CDR2 from the germline V gene are SQVTM and ANQGSEA. This CDR3 is built from 16 residues. CDR3 bases: TGCAGCGTAGCGGGACTAGCGGGGTCAGGAGGAGAGACCCAGTACTTC. Translating it yields CSVAGLAGSGGETQYF.

This clone was seen only a few times. V usage is TRBV9 and J usage is TRBJ2-5, with D possibly TRBD2 on 5 matching bases. Trimming cost V 4 bases and J 6 bases, with 10 bases left between them. The germline V gene encodes CDR1 SGDLS and CDR2 YYNGEE. This CDR3 region has 12 residues. The CDR3 protein is CASSPHGKTQYF. The CDR3 DNA is TGTGCCAGCAGCCCTCACGGGAAGACCCAGTACTTC.

The rearrangement links TRBV4-1 to TRBJ2-5; 10 nucleotides line up with TRBD1. The germline V gene encodes CDR1 MGHRA and CDR2 YSYEKL. The CDR3 has 15 amino acids. V gave up 3 bases and J gave up 5 bases; unmatched junction bases: 6. In DNA form, the CDR3 reads TGCGCCAGCAGCCACCCGGACAGGGGGATGGAGACCCAGTACTTC. This sequence encodes CASSHPDRGMETQYF.

V usage is TRBV6-2 or TRBV6-3 and J usage is TRBJ2-3, with TRBD2 matching 8 bases. This CDR3 region has 15 residues. V trimming: 6 bases; J trimming: 5 bases; junction bases outside the gene matches: 10. Germline values: CDR1 MNHEY, CDR2 SVGEGT. As DNA, the CDR3 is TGTGCCAGCAGCTTAGCGGGCGGGGGGCGAGATACGCAGTATTTT. This encodes CASSLAGGGRDTQYF.

This clone showed up just a few times. The chain has TRBV7-2 and TRBJ1-3; unclear D gene. Germline V gene sequence: CDR1 SGHTA, CDR2 FQGNSA. Trimming took 1 base from V and 7 from J, leaving 5 bases between them. The CDR3 loop spans 12 amino acids. The CDR3 nucleotides read TGTGCCAGCAGCTTAGTGAGGAACACCATATATTTT. Translating gives CASSLVRNTIYF.

CDR3 region: CASSRLAGGHLNTGELFF. The CDR3 bases are TGTGCCAGCAGCCGACTAGCGGGGGGCCACCTTAACACCGGGGAGCTGTTTTTT. The chain joins TRBV6-6 to TRBJ2-2; 13 bases are a match to TRBD2. Germline trimming cut 6 bases from V and 2 bases from J; bases unmatched to any gene: 9. The CDR3 runs to 18 residues. Germline V gene sequence: CDR1 MNHNY, CDR2 SVGAGI (reference sequence).

This chain connects TRBV19 to TRBJ1-6, with a possible D match to TRBD1 (6 bases). Germline V gives CDR1 LNHDA, CDR2 SQIVND (reference sequence). Trimming left V 6 bases short and J 6 bases short, with 15 bases between. CDR3 length equals 15 residues. The CDR3 bases are TGTGCCAGTAGGAAGGACCAGGGGTTTAATTCACCCCTCCACTTT. It codes for CASRKDQGFNSPLHF. The entire variable domain, with the rest obtained from reference TRBV19 and TRBJ1-6, is as follows: DGGITQSPKYLFRKEGQNVTLSCEQNLNHDAMYWYRQDPGQGLRLIYYSQIVNDFQKGDIAEGYSVSREKKESFPLTVTSAQKNPTAFYLCASRKDQGFNSPLHFGNGTRLTVT.

This chain joins TRBV7-6 and TRBJ2-2; 8 bases fit TRBD1. The CDR3 is made up of 14 amino acids. The trim removed 5 bases at V and 4 bases at J, leaving 3 bases unmatched. The germline gives CDR1 SGHVS, CDR2 FNYEAQ. Here the CDR3 reads CASSEGQGTGELFF. DNA of the CDR3: TGTGCCAGCAGCGAAGGACAGGGCACCGGGGAGCTGTTTTTT.

The V gene is TRBV23-1, the J gene TRBJ2-3; TRBD2 aligns across 10 bases. TRBV23-1 is sorted into the ORF group, with uncertain function. J lost 8 bases, V lost 4 bases, and 9 bases had no gene match. The CDR3 is 15 residues long. CDR3 protein: CASSRTSGVLGTQYF. The CDR3 DNA reads TGCGCCAGCAGTCGAACTAGCGGGGTACTGGGTACGCAGTATTTT.

This sequence joins TRBV11-2 and TRBJ1-3; 9 bases map to TRBD1. This CDR3 has 13 residues. Germline CDR1 is SGHAT and CDR2 is FQNNGV. The V gene end was trimmed by 5 bases and the J gene end by 8 bases; junction bases not matched to a gene: 4. CDR3 loop: CASSIDRGYTIYF. The CDR3 DNA sequence: TGTGCCAGCAGCATTGACAGGGGGTACACCATATATTTT.

This sequence joins TRBV11-2 and TRBJ1-2; D call uncertain. The V gene lost 4 bases and the J gene lost 4 bases, with 7 bases spanning the gap. Germline V gene lookup returns CDR1 SGHAT and CDR2 FQNNGV. This CDR3 contains 12 residues. CDR3 protein: CASSSGSYGYTF. As DNA, the CDR3 is TGTGCCAGCAGCTCAGGTTCCTATGGCTACACCTTC.

This chain links TRBV2 with TRBJ2-6; the D is unclear. V lost 2 bases and J 1 base, leaving 6 bases between the germline ends. This CDR3 contains 15 residues. The germline CDR1 and CDR2 sequences are SNHLY and FYNNEI. The CDR3 reads CASSEFRSGANVLTF. CDR3 in DNA: TGTGCCAGCAGTGAATTCAGGTCTGGGGCCAACGTCCTGACTTTC.

The V and J genes are TRBV27 and TRBJ1-6; tentatively, D is TRBD1 (5 bases). Germline CDR1 reads MNHEY; CDR2 reads SMNVEV (reference sequence). The V and J ends lost 3 bases and 1 base respectively, with 25 bases between them. CDR3 length: 21 residues. CDR3 protein: CASSLAGLTGVRISYNSPLHF. CDR3 nucleotides: TGTGCCAGCAGTTTGGCGGGCTTAACGGGGGTCAGGATATCCTATAATTCACCCCTCCACTTT.

The CDR3 region is CASRGTASHTIYF. CDR3 DNA sequence: TGTGCCAGCCGCGGGACAGCATCGCACACCATATATTTT. This rearrangement joins TRBV2 to TRBJ1-3; 7 bases align to TRBD1. CDR1 and CDR2 (germline): SNHLY, FYNNEI. With 8 bases clipped from V and 8 bases from J, the junction kept 9 bases outside the gene matches. CDR3 length: 13 amino acids.

The V and J genes are TRBV10-3 and TRBJ2-2, with D possibly being TRBD2 (6 bases). Germline lookup yields CDR1 ENHRY and CDR2 SYGVKD. This CDR3 spans 15 amino acids. Trimming pared 8 bases from V and 1 base from J, leaving 14 bases between. This chain's CDR3 is CAILGGGENTGELFF. The CDR3 nucleotides are TGTGCCATCTTAGGAGGCGGGGAGAACACCGGGGAGCTGTTTTTT.

The rearrangement uses TRBV7-2 and TRBJ2-2; D gene unclear. Trimming removed 4 bases from V and 2 bases from J, with 11 bases in between. The CDR3 has 15 amino acids. Germline CDR1 and CDR2: SGHTA and FQGNSA. The CDR3 nucleotides read TGTGCCAGCAGCTCCCAACCGGTCAACACCGGGGAGCTGTTTTTT. This translates into CASSSQPVNTGELFF.

The genes are TRBV5-6 and TRBJ2-5; 7 nucleotides match TRBD1. The CDR3 is made up of 15 amino acids. V lost 0 bases to trimming and J lost 5 bases; unmatched junction nucleotides: 7. Germline-derived CDR1 and CDR2 are SGHDT and YYEEEE. The CDR3 sequence is CASSLDVTGSETQYF. In nucleotides, the CDR3 is TGTGCCAGCAGCTTGGATGTGACAGGGTCCGAGACCCAGTACTTC. The full variable domain, completed using reference TRBV5-6 and TRBJ2-5, is DAGVTQSPTHLIKTRGQQVTLRCSPKSGHDTVSWYQQALGQGPQFIFQYYEEEERQRGNFPDRFSGHQFPNYSSELNVNALLLGDSALYLCASSLDVTGSETQYFGPGTRLLVL.